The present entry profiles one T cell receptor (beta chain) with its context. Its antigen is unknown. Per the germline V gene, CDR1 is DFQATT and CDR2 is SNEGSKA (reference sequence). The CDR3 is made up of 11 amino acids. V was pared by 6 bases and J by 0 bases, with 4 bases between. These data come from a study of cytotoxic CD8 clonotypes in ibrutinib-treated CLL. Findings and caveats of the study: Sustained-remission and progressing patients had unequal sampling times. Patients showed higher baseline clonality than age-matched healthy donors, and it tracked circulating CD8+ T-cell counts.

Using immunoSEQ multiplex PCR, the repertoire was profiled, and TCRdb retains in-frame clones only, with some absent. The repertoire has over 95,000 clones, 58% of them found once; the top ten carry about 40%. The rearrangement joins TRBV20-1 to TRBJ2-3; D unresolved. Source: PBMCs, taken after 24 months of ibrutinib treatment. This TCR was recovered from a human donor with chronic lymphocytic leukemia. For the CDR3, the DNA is TGCAGTGCACCTAGCACAGATACGCAGTATTTT. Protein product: CSAPSTDTQYF.